Following are 6 T cell receptor beta chains from one sample sequenced in a study of graft-versus-host responses after intestinal transplantation. Assay: immunoSEQ multiplex PCR; the TCRdb copy retains only in-frame clones and omits some. This sample has about 93,000 clones, with about four fifths found just once. Their target antigens are unknown. The material sequenced was unstimulated CD4+ T cells sorted from spleen or lymph node cells, taken before intestinal transplant. These receptors were taken from a human donor who received an intestinal transplant.

This sequence joins TRBV9 and TRBJ2-7; D may be TRBD2 (5 bases). The V end lost 2 bases, the J end lost 2 bases, and 8 bases lay between the germline ends. CDR1 and CDR2 (germline): SGDLS, YYNGEE. The CDR3 spans 13 residues. The CDR3 spells CASSVGGPYEQYF. The CDR3, as DNA: TGTGCCAGCAGCGTTGGCGGGCCCTACGAGCAGTACTTC.

The CDR3 nucleotides are TGTGCCAGCAGCTTGATAGGAGGGAGCAATCAGCCCCAGCATTTT. This encodes CASSLIGGSNQPQHF. The chain carries TRBV5-6 and TRBJ1-5, with unresolved D. CDR1 is SGHDT, CDR2 YYEEEE, per germline. The V gene lost 1 base and the J gene lost 1 base, with 9 bases spanning the gap. The CDR3 consists of 15 residues.

The chain has TRBV6-1 and TRBJ1-5; D gene uncertain. CDR1 is MNHNS, CDR2 SASEGT, per germline. The CDR3 runs 13 residues. V lost 8 bases to trimming and J lost 3 bases, with 11 bases between them. The CDR3 protein is CASGEGFNQPQHF. In DNA form, the CDR3 reads TGTGCCAGCGGGGAGGGCTTCAATCAGCCCCAGCATTTT.

V and J are TRBV6-4 and TRBJ2-7; D may be TRBD2 (5 bases). The CDR3 is 16 residues long. The germline V gene has CDR1 MRHNA and CDR2 SNTAGT. Trimming pared 2 bases from V and 2 bases from J, leaving 16 bases between. As DNA, the CDR3 is TGTGCCAGCAGTGACCCGGAGGAAAGGGTGGCCTACGAGCAGTACTTC. Amino acids: CASSDPEERVAYEQYF.

Only a few counts were recorded for this clone. The chain employs TRBV4-2 and TRBJ1-2; the D gene is possibly TRBD1 (6 bases). The germline gives CDR1 LGHNA, CDR2 YNFKEQ. This CDR3 contains 15 residues. V was shortened by 0 bases and J by 8 bases, with 16 bases between the two germline ends. The CDR3 protein is CASSQDPGHLMGYTF. CDR3 DNA sequence: TGTGCCAGCAGCCAAGACCCGGGACACCTGATGGGCTACACCTTC.

This chain uses TRBV6-6 with TRBJ2-7; 15 bases align to TRBD2. The CDR3 loop spans 16 amino acids. With V trimmed by 2 bases and J by 3 bases, 2 bases remained unmatched. Germline-derived CDR1 and CDR2 are MNHNY and SVGAGI (reference sequence). The CDR3 here is CASSYGTSGGFYEQYF. The CDR3, as DNA: TGTGCCAGCAGTTACGGGACTAGCGGGGGGTTCTACGAGCAGTACTTC.